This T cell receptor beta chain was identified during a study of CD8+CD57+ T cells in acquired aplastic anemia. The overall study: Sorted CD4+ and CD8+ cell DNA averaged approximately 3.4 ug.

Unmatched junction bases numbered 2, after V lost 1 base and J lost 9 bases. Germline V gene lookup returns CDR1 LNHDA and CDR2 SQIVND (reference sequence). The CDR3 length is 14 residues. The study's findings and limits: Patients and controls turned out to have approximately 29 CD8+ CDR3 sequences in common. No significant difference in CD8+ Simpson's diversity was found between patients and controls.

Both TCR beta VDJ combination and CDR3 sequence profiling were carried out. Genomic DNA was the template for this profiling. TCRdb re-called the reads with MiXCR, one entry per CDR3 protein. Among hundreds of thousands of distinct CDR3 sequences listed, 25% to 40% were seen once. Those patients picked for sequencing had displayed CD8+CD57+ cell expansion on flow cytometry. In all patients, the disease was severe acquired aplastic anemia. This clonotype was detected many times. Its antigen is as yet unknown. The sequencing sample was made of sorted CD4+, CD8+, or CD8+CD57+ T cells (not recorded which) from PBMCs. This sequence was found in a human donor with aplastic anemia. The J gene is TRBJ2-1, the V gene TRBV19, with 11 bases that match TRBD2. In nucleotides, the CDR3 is TGTGCCAGTAGTATAGGACTAGCGGGATTTGAGCAGTTCTTC. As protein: CASSIGLAGFEQFF.